The T cell receptor beta chain under discussion was sequenced for a study of blood T cell repertoires in COVID-19. Whole-study context: COVID-19 samples collected from the United States, Italy and Spain covered acute and convalescent phases. PBMCs, B-cell-depleted T cells, or T cells were the source of the cDNA or gDNA that made up the material.

In the source study's methods: The authors estimated nucleated cell counts from reference gene primer amplification. Clones were read by immunoSEQ multiplex PCR, and TCRdb kept only the in-frame ones, dropping some. The V and J calls and clone size were taken over from that table, and D and trimming were inferred from the DNA. Of fewer than 200,000 clones in the sample, roughly 78% were seen once. Sequenced input: peripheral blood. The source of this sequence is a man between 70 and 80 years old with active or convalescent COVID-19.

CDR3 nucleotides: TGTGCCAGCAGCCCAGGAGGTGGACAAGAGACCCAGTACTTC. Encoded protein: CASSPGGGQETQYF. This chain joins TRBV5-5 and TRBJ2-5, with a possible D match to TRBD2 (5 bases). Trimming removed 4 bases at V and 2 bases at J, with 12 bases between. In germline, CDR1 is SGHKS, CDR2 YYEKEE (reference sequence). The CDR3 length is 14 residues.